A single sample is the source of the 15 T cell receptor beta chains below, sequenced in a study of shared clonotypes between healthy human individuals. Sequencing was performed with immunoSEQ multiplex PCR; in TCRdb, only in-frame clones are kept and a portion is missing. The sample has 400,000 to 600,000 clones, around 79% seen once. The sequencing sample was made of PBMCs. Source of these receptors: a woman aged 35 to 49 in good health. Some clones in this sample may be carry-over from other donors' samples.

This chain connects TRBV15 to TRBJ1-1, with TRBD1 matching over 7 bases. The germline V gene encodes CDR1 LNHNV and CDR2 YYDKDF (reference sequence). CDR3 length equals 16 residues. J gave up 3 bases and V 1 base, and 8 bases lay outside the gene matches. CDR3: CATSRGKGAGDTEAFF. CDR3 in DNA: TGTGCCACCAGCAGAGGGAAGGGGGCAGGTGACACTGAAGCTTTCTTT. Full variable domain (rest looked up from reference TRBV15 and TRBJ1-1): DAMVIQNPRYQVTQFGKPVTLSCSQTLNHNVMYWYQQKSSQAPKLLFHYYDKDFNNEADTPDNFQSRRPNTSFCFLDIRSPGLGDTAMYLCATSRGKGAGDTEAFFGQGTRLTVV.

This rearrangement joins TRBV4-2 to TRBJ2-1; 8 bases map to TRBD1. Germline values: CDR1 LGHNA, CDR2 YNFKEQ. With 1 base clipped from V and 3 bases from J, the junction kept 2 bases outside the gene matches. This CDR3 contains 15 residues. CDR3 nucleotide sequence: TGTGCCAGCAGCCAAGCGGACAGGGACTACAATGAGCAGTTCTTC. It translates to CASSQADRDYNEQFF.

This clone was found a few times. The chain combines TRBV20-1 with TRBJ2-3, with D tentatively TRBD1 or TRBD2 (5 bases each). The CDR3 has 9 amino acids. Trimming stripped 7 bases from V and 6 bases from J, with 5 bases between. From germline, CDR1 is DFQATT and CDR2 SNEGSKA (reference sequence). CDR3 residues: CSGGDTQYF. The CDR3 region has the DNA TGCAGTGGGGGGGATACGCAGTATTTT.

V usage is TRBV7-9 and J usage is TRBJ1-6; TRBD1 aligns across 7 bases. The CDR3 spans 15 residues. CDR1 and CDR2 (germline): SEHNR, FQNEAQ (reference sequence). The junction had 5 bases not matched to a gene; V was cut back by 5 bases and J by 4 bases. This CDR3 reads CASSPGTEYNSPLHF. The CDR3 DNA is TGTGCCAGCAGCCCCGGGACAGAATATAATTCACCCCTCCACTTT.

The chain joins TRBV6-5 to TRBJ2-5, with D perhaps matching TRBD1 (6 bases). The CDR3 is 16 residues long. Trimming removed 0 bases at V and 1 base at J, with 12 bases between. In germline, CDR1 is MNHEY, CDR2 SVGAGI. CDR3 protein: CASSYSWMTGQETQYF. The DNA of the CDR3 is TGTGCCAGCAGTTACTCCTGGATGACAGGCCAAGAGACCCAGTACTTC.

CDR3 loop: CASSIPGIQETQYF. The CDR3 DNA follows: TGTGCCAGTAGTATACCCGGGATCCAAGAGACCCAGTACTTC. V usage is TRBV19 and J usage is TRBJ2-5, with D possibly TRBD2 on 5 matching bases. The V end was cut by 2 bases, the J end by 1 base, with 8 bases between. Germline CDR1 and CDR2: LNHDA and SQIVND (reference sequence). The length of the CDR3 is 14 residues. Variable domain in full (rest from reference TRBV19 and TRBJ2-5): DGGITQSPKYLFRKEGQNVTLSCEQNLNHDAMYWYRQDPGQGLRLIYYSQIVNDFQKGDIAEGYSVSREKKESFPLTVTSAQKNPTAFYLCASSIPGIQETQYFGPGTRLLVL.

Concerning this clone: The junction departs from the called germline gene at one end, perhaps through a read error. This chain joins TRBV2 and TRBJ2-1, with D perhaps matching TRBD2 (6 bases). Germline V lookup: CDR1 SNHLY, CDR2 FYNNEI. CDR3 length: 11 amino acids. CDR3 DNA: TGTGCCAGCAGGGACTACAGTGAGCAGTTCTTC. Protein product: CASRDYSEQFF.

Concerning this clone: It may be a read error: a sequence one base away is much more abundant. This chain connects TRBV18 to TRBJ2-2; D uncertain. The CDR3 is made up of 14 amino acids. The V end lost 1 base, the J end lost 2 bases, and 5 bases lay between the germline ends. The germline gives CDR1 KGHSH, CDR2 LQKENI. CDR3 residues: CASSPQLNTGELFF. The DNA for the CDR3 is TGTGCCAGCTCACCACAGCTTAACACCGGGGAGCTGTTTTTT.

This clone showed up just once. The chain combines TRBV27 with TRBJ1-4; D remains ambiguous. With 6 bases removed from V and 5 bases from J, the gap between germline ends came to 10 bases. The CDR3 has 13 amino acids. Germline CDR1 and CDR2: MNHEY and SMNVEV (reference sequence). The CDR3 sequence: CASRRTANEKLFF. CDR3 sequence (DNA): TGTGCCAGCAGACGGACGGCGAATGAAAAACTGTTTTTT.

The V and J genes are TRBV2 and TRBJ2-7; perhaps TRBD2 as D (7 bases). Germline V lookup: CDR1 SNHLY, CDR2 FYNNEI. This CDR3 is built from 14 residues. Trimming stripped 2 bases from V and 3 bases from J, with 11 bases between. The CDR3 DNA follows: TGTGCCAGCAGTGAAAGGGGGGGAATCTACGAGCAGTACTTC. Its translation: CASSERGGIYEQYF.

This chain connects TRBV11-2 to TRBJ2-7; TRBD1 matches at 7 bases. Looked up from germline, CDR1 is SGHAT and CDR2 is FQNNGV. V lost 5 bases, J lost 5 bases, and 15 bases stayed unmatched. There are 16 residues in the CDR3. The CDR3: CASSPTRGPFSDEQYF. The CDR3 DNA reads TGTGCCAGCAGCCCAACTAGGGGGCCTTTCAGCGACGAGCAGTACTTC.

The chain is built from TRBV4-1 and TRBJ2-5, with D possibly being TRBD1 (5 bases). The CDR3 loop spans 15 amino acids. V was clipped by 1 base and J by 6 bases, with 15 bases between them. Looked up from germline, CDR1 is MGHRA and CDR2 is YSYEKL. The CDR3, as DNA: TGCGCCAGCAGCCAAGGACCAGGGAAAGTTAAGACCCAGTACTTC. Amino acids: CASSQGPGKVKTQYF.

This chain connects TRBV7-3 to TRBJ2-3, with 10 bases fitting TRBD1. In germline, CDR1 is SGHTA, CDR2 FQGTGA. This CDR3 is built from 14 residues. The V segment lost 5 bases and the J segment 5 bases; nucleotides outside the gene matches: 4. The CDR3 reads CASSVGTGVDTQYF. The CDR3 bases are TGTGCCAGCAGCGTCGGGACAGGGGTAGATACGCAGTATTTT.

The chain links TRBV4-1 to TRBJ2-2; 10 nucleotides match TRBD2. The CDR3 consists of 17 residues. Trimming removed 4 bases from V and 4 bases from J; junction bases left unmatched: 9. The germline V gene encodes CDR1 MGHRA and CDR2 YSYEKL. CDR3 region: CASSPSGTSVRTGELFF. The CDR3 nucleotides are TGCGCCAGCAGCCCGTCCGGGACTAGCGTCCGCACCGGGGAGCTGTTTTTT.

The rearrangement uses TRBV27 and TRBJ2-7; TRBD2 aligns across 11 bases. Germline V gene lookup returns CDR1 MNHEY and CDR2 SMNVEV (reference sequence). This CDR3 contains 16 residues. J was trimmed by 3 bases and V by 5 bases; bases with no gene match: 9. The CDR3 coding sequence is TGTGCCAGCAGTCCCCGGGGACTAGCGGCTCTCTACGAGCAGTACTTC. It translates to CASSPRGLAALYEQYF.